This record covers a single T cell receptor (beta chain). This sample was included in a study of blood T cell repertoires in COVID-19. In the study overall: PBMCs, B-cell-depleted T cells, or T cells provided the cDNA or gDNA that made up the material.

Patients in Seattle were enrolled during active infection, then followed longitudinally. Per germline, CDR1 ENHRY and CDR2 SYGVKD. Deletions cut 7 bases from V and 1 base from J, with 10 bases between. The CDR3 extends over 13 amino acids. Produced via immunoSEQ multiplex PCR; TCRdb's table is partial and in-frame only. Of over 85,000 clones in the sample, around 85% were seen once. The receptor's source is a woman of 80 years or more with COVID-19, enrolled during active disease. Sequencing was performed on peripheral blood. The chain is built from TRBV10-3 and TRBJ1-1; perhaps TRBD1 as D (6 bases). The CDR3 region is CAINRDKNTEAFF. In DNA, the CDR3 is TGTGCCATCAACCGGGACAAGAACACTGAAGCTTTCTTT.